This T cell receptor (beta chain) was profiled in a study of cytomegalovirus exposure and HLA in healthy donors (dated by TCRdb to the late 2010s). At the level of the whole study: In an earlier analysis of approximately 640 of the donors, 250 to 300 Gb of sequence data and some 100 million unique TCR beta sequences from 150 million to 200 million T cells were reported. Approximately 330 gigabases of sequencing data and around 85 million unique TCR sequences made up an early release that covered 500 to 700 HLA-typed donors. Among the roughly 370 genotyped donors, about 85% belonged to the genetic ancestry cluster associated with self-reported Caucasian donors. The study was designed to test whether signatures of past pathogen exposure could be identified by cataloging public T cell receptors. The study profiled the T cell repertoires of hundreds of subjects by immunosequencing and related them to cytomegalovirus serostatus. In addition to the first cohort of 650 to 800 subjects, a separate validation cohort of approximately 130 different subjects was used. The study combined high-throughput TCR immunosequencing, statistical association of individual TCRs with disease status, and machine learning to predict cytomegalovirus infection status. To study patterns of TCR occurrence, a later analysis re-analyzed previously published TCR beta repertoires from 550 to 800 donors and added high-resolution HLA genotyping. Rather than using new phenotypic data, the later analysis identified candidate immune exposures from TCR beta sequences and from how often those sequences occurred across donors. To decide whether each TCR beta V gene segment behaved as functional or pseudogenic, an earlier analysis of some 600 of the donors relied on high-throughput TCR beta sequencing. Alongside the repertoire data, information on donor age, sex, ethnicity and CMV serostatus was compiled. A later genetic analysis used genome-wide SNP genotypes for about 60% of the 666 donors, treating that subset as a discovery cohort. All discovery cohort repertoires had been generated on a single sequencing platform. Both class I and class II loci were covered by HLA typing, at four-digit resolution. The number of typed donors differed by locus: about 629-630 for A, B, C, DRB1 and DQB1; approximately 540 for DQA1; fewer than 610 for DPA1; and roughly 470 for DPB1. About 5 DR-DQ haplotypes were handled as single units for association and clustering, since linkage in the cohort was strong. On average, 235,054 unique TCR beta nucleotide sequences were sequenced per donor among a few hundred genotyped donors of the cohort, with approximately 18% of those sequences being non-productive. Study-wide findings and limitations: An earlier analysis of approximately 600 of the donors showed that most TCR beta V segments appeared in productive rearrangements either about 87% or about 30% of the time, which broadly matched IMGT annotations. Most CMV-associated TCR beta chains appeared to be HLA-restricted in a later analysis, and the HLA associations seemed to be driven largely by CMV exposure. Most TCR sequences were observed very rarely across donors, whereas some public TCRs were present in many individuals. Because HLA typing was missing for some donors at each locus, association tests included only the typed subset. Compared with the 666-donor mean, donors in an Asian-associated ancestry cluster had fewer N-insertions in productive TCRs, according to a later genetic analysis. Strong co-occurrence of HLA alleles, especially DR and DQ, made assigning TCR associations to individual alleles difficult. A group of highly shared sequence variants was considered likely to be a technical artifact of the sequencing pipeline. Linkage disequilibrium might explain the correlated functional status among segregating V segments, but an unknown experimental factor could not be excluded. In a later analysis, 16,951 TCR beta sequences were associated with specific HLA alleles at a false discovery rate of 0.05. Because counts were too low, more than 15 rarely observed V segments, including chromosome 9 orphons, were left out of the earlier analysis of a few hundred of the donors. In a later analysis, the rate of TCR association differed among HLA loci, with DRB1 alleles having the most associated TCRs and HLA-C alleles having the fewest. Only TCR beta chains were sequenced in this cohort, and the absence of alpha or paired-chain data limited detectable features. The study listed approximately 150 TCR beta chains as associated with cytomegalovirus. A further reported finding was that TCR beta sequences accurately predicted the HLA-A and HLA-B alleles for most subjects in the first cohort. An association between a missense DCLRE1C variant and V-gene and J-gene trimming of TCR beta chains was found in a later genetic analysis and replicated in an independent cohort. Some IMGT-functional V segments, including TRBV6-2 and TRBV6-3, could not be distinguished by the 87-base-pair reads and were therefore excluded. According to the authors, the approach could potentially be generalized to other disease states and immunological phenotypes. The only immune exposure information available for the cohort was CMV serostatus. In a later analysis, HLA-associated TCR beta chains were found to be more clonally expanded and to have lower generation probabilities than equally common non-associated chains. A few of the identified cytomegalovirus-associated TCR beta chains were confirmed in vitro to be specific for cytomegalovirus antigens. Several of the top co-occurrence clusters appeared to be linked to parvovirus B19, influenza, CMV and Epstein-Barr virus, according to a later analysis. The classifier was reported to diagnose cytomegalovirus status with high specificity and sensitivity in both the original cohort and the validation cohort. The presence/absence analyses assumed that sequencing depth was roughly uniform across donors, and that assumption may not be true.

For this clone: Which antigen it targets is not known.

The cohort comprised hundreds of healthy bone marrow donors. Cohort members were all nominally healthy when sampled, although unrecorded immune exposures were likely present. The donor tested CMV seronegative, placing the donor among the 350 or so seronegative members of the cohort. Each donor provided a peripheral blood sample, and peripheral blood mononuclear cells were used for TCR beta sequencing. Genomic DNA extraction from the blood cell samples was performed with the Qiagen DNeasy Blood Extraction Kit. Libraries were built with the immunoSEQ multiplex PCR assay. For the multiplex PCR, a mixture combining 60 forward primers for TCR Vbeta segments and 13 reverse primers for TCR Jbeta segments was used. The CDR3 region of rearranged TCR beta genes was amplified from genomic DNA with a multiplex PCR assay. On the Illumina HiSeq System, the amplified TCR beta libraries were sequenced as 87-base-pair reads. Regarding the original processing steps: A later analysis counted about 80 million unique TCR beta chains across the approximately 700 repertoires, and 9.5 million to 11 million of these chains were shared by at least two donors. Raw reads were error-corrected and collapsed into unique sequences with a nearest-neighbor algorithm that merged closely related sequences to remove PCR and sequencing errors. CDR3 sequences were aligned to IMGT reference sequences to assign V, D and J gene segments. For a sequence to be retained, a match of at least six nucleotides to both a V gene segment and a J gene segment was required. A rearrangement was called productive if the CDR3 had no stop codons and remained in frame with V and J, and every other rearrangement was called non-productive. CDR3 was defined by IMGT convention, running from the second conserved V-encoded cysteine to the conserved J-encoded phenylalanine. Sequences without an unambiguous match to a single V gene segment were excluded from the earlier analysis of approximately 600 of the donors. In an earlier analysis of 587 of the donors, V segments were called functional above 56.7% productive rearrangements and were called segregating when the between-donor standard deviation exceeded 5%. To diagnose cytomegalovirus status from the catalog of TCR beta chain sequences, a statistical classification framework was built. A later analysis assigned V and J genes by comparing TCR nucleotide sequences with IMGT/GENE-DB human TR gene sequences. The TCRdist pipeline was used in a later analysis to assign CDR3 sequences and most-parsimonious VDJ recombination scenarios. In a later analysis, each TCR beta chain was defined by its CDR3 amino acid sequence together with its V-gene family, and reads without a unique V-gene family were excluded. As a way to deal with suspected cross-contamination and a sequencing artifact, a later analysis dropped roughly 600 nucleotide sequences that were highly shared and had low generation probability. In a later analysis, a clonal expansion index for each public chain was calculated from normalized within-repertoire ranks of inferred template counts. In a later analysis, generation probabilities were computed with a VDJ recombination model fitted to out-of-frame rearrangements, and the resulting probabilities were checked against IGoR. In a later analysis, TCR-TCR, TCR-HLA and TCR-CMV co-occurrence was scored with hypergeometric tests, and a repertoire-size bias correction was applied to TCR pairs. False discovery rates were estimated in a later analysis by permuting HLA or CMV assignments 20 times. In a later analysis, co-occurring TCRs were grouped using DBSCAN, and TCRdist sequence similarity was added for clustering within HLA-allele-positive subsets. For co-occurrence clustering, repertoires with fewer than 30,000 or more than 120,000 public chains were excluded, along with 4 to 6 repertoires with anomalous nucleotide sharing. TCRdb limited this immuneACCESS table to in-frame rearrangements with V and J called. A share of clones is missing; checked studies link under half to unresolved V genes, and the rest is unexplained. The V and J calls and the clone size are those of that table, but D and trimming were determined from the DNA. This sample's table has entries for 150,000 to 200,000 clones. The ten largest clonotypes hold 2.1% of the sample.

The CDR3 starts with the cysteine, ends with the phenylalanine, and has 13 residues. CDR3 DNA is the only sequence kept; it has 39 bases, read in frame from the first base. Looking up the germline V gene yields CDR1 SGHTA and CDR2 FQGTGA. The sequence came from a young man in good health and CMV-seronegative. The sample consisted of PBMCs. The chain is encoded by TRBV7-3 joined to TRBJ2-5, and 8 junctional nucleotides match TRBD1. Near its end, the DNA agrees better with TRBJ2-7, so the J call may be wrong. The CDR3 reads as follows: CASSSDRDHEQYF. The DNA is TGTGCCAGCAGCTCGGACAGGGACCACGAGCAGTACTTC.